These 2 T cell receptor beta chains originate from one sample sequenced in a study of blood T cell repertoires in COVID-19. Sequencing used immunoSEQ multiplex PCR; TCRdb keeps in-frame clones, though not all of them. The sample holds some 83,000 clones; around 80% are singletons and the top ten take roughly 22%. Sequencing used peripheral blood. The receptor set was obtained from a human donor in a cohort sampled during active COVID-19.

V gene TRBV5-1 combines with J gene TRBJ1-5; D not certain. The CDR3 spans 14 residues. The germline gives CDR1 SGHRS, CDR2 YFSETQ. Trimming stripped 4 bases from V and 3 bases from J, with 11 bases between. CDR3 DNA: TGCGCCAGCAGCCCAGGTGCCCTCAATCAGCCCCAGCATTTT. It is translated as CASSPGALNQPQHF.

In DNA, the CDR3 is TGTGCCAGCAGTGACAGGGGCTATGGCTACACCTTC. Its protein product is CASSDRGYGYTF. This rearrangement joins TRBV28 to TRBJ1-2; 8 positions match TRBD1. The germline CDR1 and CDR2 sequences are MDHEN and SYDVKM. The CDR3 length is 12 residues. The V segment lost 5 bases and the J segment 4 bases; nucleotides outside the gene matches: 0.